This paragraph reports one TCR beta chain. Antigen specificity is unknown. V shed 3 bases and J 5 bases; nucleotides not matched to a gene: 6. The V gene's germline CDR1 is SEHNR and CDR2 FQNEAQ (reference sequence). This CDR3 has 15 amino acids. The data stem from a study of T cell responses to AZD1222 COVID-19 vaccine. Findings of the study overall: There were vaccine-associated CD4 TCRs across spike, dominant at 160-218 and 743-854. Donors in the cohort were predominantly white British and more often female, and clonal diversity was possibly underestimated. Spike-specific TCR breadth and depth were elevated following two AZD1222 doses.

Only in-frame clones appear in the TCRdb table, and some are missing; sequencing was by immunoSEQ multiplex PCR. The sample consists of over 100,000 clones, around 87% of them appearing once. This receptor was taken from an adult who received the AZD1222 COVID-19 vaccine. Sequencing used peripheral blood, obtained 28 days after the second AZD1222 dose. This chain connects TRBV7-9 to TRBJ2-7; 11 bases align to TRBD2. The CDR3 DNA is TGTGCCAGCAGCTTTAGCGGGAGGGCGCCGAACGAGCAGTACTTC. Translation gives CASSFSGRAPNEQYF.